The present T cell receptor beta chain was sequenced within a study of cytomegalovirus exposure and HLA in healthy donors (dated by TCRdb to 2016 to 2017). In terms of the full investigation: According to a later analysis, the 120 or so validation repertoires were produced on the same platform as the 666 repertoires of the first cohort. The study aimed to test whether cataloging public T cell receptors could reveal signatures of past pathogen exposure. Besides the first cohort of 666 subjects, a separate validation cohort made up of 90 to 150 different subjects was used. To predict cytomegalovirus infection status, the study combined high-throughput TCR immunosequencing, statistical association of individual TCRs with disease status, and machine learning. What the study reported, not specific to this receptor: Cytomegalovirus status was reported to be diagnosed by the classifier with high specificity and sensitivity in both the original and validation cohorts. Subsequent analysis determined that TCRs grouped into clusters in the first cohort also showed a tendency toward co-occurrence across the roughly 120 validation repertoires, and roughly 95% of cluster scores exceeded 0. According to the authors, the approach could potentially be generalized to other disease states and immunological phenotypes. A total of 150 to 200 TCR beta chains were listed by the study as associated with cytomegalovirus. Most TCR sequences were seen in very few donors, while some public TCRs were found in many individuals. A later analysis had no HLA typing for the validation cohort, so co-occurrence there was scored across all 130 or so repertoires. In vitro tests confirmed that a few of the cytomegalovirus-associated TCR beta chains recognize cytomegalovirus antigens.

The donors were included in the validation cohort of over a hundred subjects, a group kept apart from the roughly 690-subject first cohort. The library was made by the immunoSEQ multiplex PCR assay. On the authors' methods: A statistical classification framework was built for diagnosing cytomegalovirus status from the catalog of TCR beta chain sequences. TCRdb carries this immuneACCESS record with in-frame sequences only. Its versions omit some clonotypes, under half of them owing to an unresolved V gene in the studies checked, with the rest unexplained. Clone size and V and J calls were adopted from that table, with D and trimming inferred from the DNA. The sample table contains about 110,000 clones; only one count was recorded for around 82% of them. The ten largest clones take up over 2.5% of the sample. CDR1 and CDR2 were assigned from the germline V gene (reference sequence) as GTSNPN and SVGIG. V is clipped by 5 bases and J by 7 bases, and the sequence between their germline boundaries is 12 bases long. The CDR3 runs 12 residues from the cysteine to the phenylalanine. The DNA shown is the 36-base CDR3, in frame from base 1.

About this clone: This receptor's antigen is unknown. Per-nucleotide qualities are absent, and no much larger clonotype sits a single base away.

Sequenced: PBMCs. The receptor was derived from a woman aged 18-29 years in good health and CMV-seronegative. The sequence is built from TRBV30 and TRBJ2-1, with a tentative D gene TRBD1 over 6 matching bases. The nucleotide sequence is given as TGTGCCTGGGGGGGCGGGTTGAATGAGCAGTTCTTC. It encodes CAWGGGLNEQFF.